This T cell receptor beta chain was identified in a study of T cell responses to AZD1222 COVID-19 vaccine. Study in general: Investigators merged groups given second doses at roughly 4 or roughly 12 weeks.

CDR1 and CDR2 (germline): MDHEN, SYDVKM. Trimming at V came to 4 bases and at J to 1 base, leaving 4 bases not matched to a gene. The CDR3 consists of 14 residues. Findings of the study overall: A mostly white British donor set with more females was recruited, and clonal diversity was possibly underestimated. In the spike-specific TCR repertoire, nearly half reportedly target unmutated variant regions. A rise in Spike-specific TCR breadth and depth followed two AZD1222 doses.

Comments on this clone: The antigen is undetermined.

TCRdb keeps only in-frame clones here, not all; method: immunoSEQ multiplex PCR. The sample lists 150,000 or so clones, about 93% occurring once. The sample in question was peripheral blood, obtained on day 0 of AZD1222 vaccination. This clonotype was sampled from an adult in good health. The V gene is TRBV28, the J gene TRBJ2-7; 7 bases line up with TRBD1. This chain's CDR3 is CASSYYRGSYEQYF. The CDR3 nucleotides are TGTGCCAGCAGTTACTACAGGGGTTCCTACGAGCAGTACTTC.